These 19 T cell receptor beta chains were all obtained from the same sample, sequenced in a study of T cells in Graves' hyperthyroidism and ophthalmopathy. Amplification yielded TCR beta CDR3 regions, with RNA transcripts as the source. The TCR CDR3 first-round RT-PCR relied on the HTBI primer set. TCRdb re-called the multiplex PCR reads through MiXCR, storing one row per CDR3 protein. The sample has about 110,000 distinct CDR3 sequences, about a sixth seen once; the top ten hold under 45%. Sequences were obtained from blood. The receptors come from a woman aged 45-65 years with Graves' hyperthyroidism.

Ten or more counts support this clonotype. The chain carries TRBV20-1 and TRBJ1-1; 7 positions agree with TRBD1. This CDR3 is 14 amino acids long. The J segment lost 4 bases and the V segment lost 6 bases, leaving 11 bases of the junction unmatched. The germline V gene encodes CDR1 DFQATT and CDR2 SNEGSKA (reference sequence). This CDR3 reads CSASVSGGGTEAFF. The DNA of the CDR3 is TGCAGTGCCTCCGTGTCAGGGGGTGGCACTGAAGCTTTCTTT.

Ten or more counts support this clonotype. The genes are TRBV20-1 and TRBJ1-6; D remains ambiguous. The CDR3 covers 12 residues. From germline, CDR1 is DFQATT and CDR2 SNEGSKA (reference sequence). With 5 bases removed from V and 6 bases from J, the gap between germline ends came to 8 bases. The CDR3 DNA follows: TGCAGTGCTCCCAGCGGTAATTCACCCCTCCACTTT. Translated, it gives CSAPSGNSPLHF.

This clonotype has ten or more counts. The chain couples TRBV7-9 to TRBJ2-7; D is undetermined. Germline lookup yields CDR1 SEHNR and CDR2 FQNEAQ (reference sequence). V lost 0 bases and J 6 bases, leaving 9 bases between the germline ends. CDR3 length: 13 amino acids. The CDR3, as DNA: TGTGCCAGCAGCTTAGCTCCCCCCTCCGAGCAGTACTTC. Protein sequence: CASSLAPPSEQYF.

This clonotype was counted between two and nine times. The rearrangement joins TRBV7-9 to TRBJ2-2; 10 bases are shared with TRBD2. Trimming took 5 bases from V and 6 from J; bases not matched to a gene: 9. The germline gives CDR1 SEHNR, CDR2 FQNEAQ (reference sequence). CDR3 length: 16 residues. The CDR3 loop is CASSPRASGSSGELFF. CDR3 nucleotide sequence: TGTGCCAGCAGCCCACGGGCTAGCGGGAGCTCCGGGGAGCTGTTTTTT.

This clonotype was seen more than once but under ten times. V is TRBV4-2 and J is TRBJ1-2, with D hard to call. CDR1 and CDR2 from the germline V gene are LGHNA and YNFKEQ. The CDR3 runs to 13 residues. Trimming left V 1 base short and J 6 bases short, with 9 bases between. The CDR3 DNA sequence: TGTGCCAGCAGCCAAGTAGACATTCATGGCTACACCTTC. This codes for CASSQVDIHGYTF.

The chain links TRBV5-1 to TRBJ1-1, with 10 nucleotides matching TRBD1. The ends lost 4 bases at V and 12 bases at J; junction bases unmatched: 9. Germline CDR1 reads SGHRS; CDR2 reads YFSETQ. CDR3 length: 13 amino acids. The CDR3 DNA reads as TGCGCCAGCAGCCCGACGGACAGGGGGGTGACTTTCTTT. Encoded protein: CASSPTDRGVTFF.

There are many counts of this clonotype. The V and J genes are TRBV6-1 and TRBJ2-3; TRBD1 or TRBD2 may be the D gene (5 bases each). This CDR3 spans 15 amino acids. Trimming left V 6 bases short and J 0 bases short, with 13 bases between. Germline V gene lookup returns CDR1 MNHNS and CDR2 SASEGT. The CDR3 here is CASRAGTTSTDTQYF. CDR3 nucleotide sequence: TGTGCCAGCAGGGCCGGGACCACGAGCACAGATACGCAGTATTTT.

Ten or more counts support this clonotype. The J gene is TRBJ2-5, the V gene TRBV7-2; D is unclear. The length of the CDR3 is 15 residues. Germline loops: CDR1 SGHTA, CDR2 FQGNSA. Deletions cut 1 base from V and 2 bases from J, with 11 bases between. CDR3: CASSLVVAKQETQYF. The CDR3 nucleotides are TGTGCCAGCAGCTTAGTAGTTGCGAAACAAGAGACCCAGTACTTC.

The V call is TRBV29-1, the J call TRBJ2-5, with 7 bases aligning to TRBD2. CDR1 and CDR2 (germline): SQVTM, ANQGSEA. Trimming at V came to 0 bases and at J to 5 bases, leaving 9 bases not matched to a gene. This CDR3 comprises 15 residues. The CDR3 loop reads CSVEDTVGRAETQYF. The CDR3 coding sequence is TGCAGCGTTGAAGATACGGTGGGGAGGGCTGAGACCCAGTACTTC.

This clonotype was seen more than once but under ten times. The rearrangement uses TRBV6-2 or TRBV6-3 and TRBJ2-1, with TRBD1 matching 12 bases. V was pared by 6 bases and J by 8 bases, with 5 bases of the junction left unmatched. Germline CDR1 is MNHEY and CDR2 is SVGEGT. This CDR3 spans 14 amino acids. CDR3 DNA: TGTGCCAGCAGCCCGGGACAGGGGGCCGATGAGCAGTTCTTC. It encodes CASSPGQGADEQFF.

There are many counts of this clonotype. The chain recombines TRBV30 with TRBJ1-5, with TRBD1 identical over 10 bases. In germline, CDR1 is GTSNPN, CDR2 SVGIG (reference sequence). This CDR3 comprises 14 residues. After removal of 1 base from V and 6 bases from J, the junction contained 3 bases not matched to a gene. The DNA of the CDR3 is TGTGCCTGGAGTGGGGACAGGGGTGGTCAGCCCCAGCATTTT. Its protein product is CAWSGDRGGQPQHF.

This clonotype was picked up many times. The chain combines TRBV9 with TRBJ2-1; TRBD2 matches 8 bases. CDR1 is SGDLS, CDR2 YYNGEE, per germline. This CDR3 is 16 amino acids long. The J segment lost 6 bases and the V segment lost 3 bases, leaving 11 bases of the junction unmatched. CDR3 DNA sequence: TGTGCCAGCAGCGAGGTAGAAGCGGGAGAGCTCAATGAGCAGTTCTTC. Translated, it gives CASSEVEAGELNEQFF.

In this sample, this clonotype turned up many times. This chain uses TRBV7-9 with TRBJ2-1; TRBD2 matches 7 bases. Looked up from germline, CDR1 is SEHNR and CDR2 is FQNEAQ (reference sequence). Unmatched junction bases numbered 2, after V lost 0 bases and J lost 3 bases. The length of the CDR3 is 15 residues. The CDR3 spells CASSLAQRGYNEQFF. The CDR3 DNA is TGTGCCAGCAGCTTAGCGCAGCGGGGCTACAATGAGCAGTTCTTC. The full variable domain, in which reference TRBV7-9 and TRBJ2-1 provide the parts outside the CDR3, is DTGVSQNPRHKITKRGQNVTFRCDPISEHNRLYWYRQTLGQGPEFLTYFQNEAQLEKSRLLSDRFSAERPKGSFSTLEIQRTEQGDSAMYLCASSLAQRGYNEQFFGPGTRLTVL.

This clonotype was counted at least ten times. J is TRBJ1-4 and V is TRBV4-2; the match to TRBD1 covers 8 bases. The junction had 5 bases not matched to a gene; V was cut back by 6 bases and J by 8 bases. CDR3 size: 13 residues. Germline V gene lookup returns CDR1 LGHNA and CDR2 YNFKEQ. CDR3 bases: TGTGCCAGCAGGACAGGGGAGGGCGAAAAACTGTTTTTT. It codes for CASRTGEGEKLFF.

This clonotype was counted many times. This sequence joins TRBV13 and TRBJ2-7; D is perhaps TRBD2 (6 bases). The V gene lost 5 bases and the J gene lost 2 bases, with 13 bases spanning the gap. The CDR3 is 14 amino acids. Germline assignment: CDR1 PRHDT and CDR2 FYEKMQ (reference sequence). CDR3 coding DNA: TGTGCCAGCAGCCCCCGGGACTTCCCCTACGAGCAGTACTTC. Translating gives CASSPRDFPYEQYF.

The chain joins TRBV27 to TRBJ2-1; 10 positions match TRBD1. Germline lookup yields CDR1 MNHEY and CDR2 SMNVEV (reference sequence). Losses at the gene ends were 8 bases for V and 8 bases for J; bases not matched to a gene: 6. The CDR3 is made up of 13 amino acids. The CDR3 DNA follows: TGTGCCAGCGGCCACGGGACAGGGGATGAGCAGTTCTTC. This sequence encodes CASGHGTGDEQFF.

This clonotype is labeled as medium-sized (0.01 to 0.1%). The V call is TRBV11-2, the J call TRBJ1-1; D gene uncertain. Trimming shortened V by 0 bases and J by 0 bases, and 5 bases separated the two germline ends. The length of the CDR3 is 14 residues. CDR1 is SGHAT, CDR2 FQNNGV, per germline. CDR3 amino acids: CASSLEGLNTEAFF. Written as DNA, the CDR3 is TGTGCCAGCAGCTTAGAGGGTTTGAACACTGAAGCTTTCTTT.

At least ten counts were recorded for this clonotype. The genes are TRBV20-1 and TRBJ2-1; 10 bases align to TRBD2. The germline V gene encodes CDR1 DFQATT and CDR2 SNEGSKA (reference sequence). This CDR3 region has 16 residues. V shed 6 bases, J shed 8 bases, and the junction held 16 bases outside the gene matches. The CDR3 DNA reads as TGCAGTGCCACTAGCGTCGCTAGCGGGAGTCATGATGAGCAGTTCTTC. The encoded protein is CSATSVASGSHDEQFF.

This clonotype was counted at least ten times. The genes are TRBV7-3 and TRBJ2-6; possible D gene TRBD1, 5 bases. CDR1 and CDR2 (germline): SGHTA, FQGTGA. With 5 bases removed from V and 0 bases from J, the gap between germline ends came to 11 bases. There are 16 residues in the CDR3. CDR3 nucleotides: TGTGCCAGCAGCGTCGTGGGGCTCTCTGGGGCCAACGTCCTGACTTTC. Translation: CASSVVGLSGANVLTF.